The entry below gives a single T cell receptor (beta chain) sequence along with its context. Its target is not known. The CDR3 runs 15 residues. Germline V lookup: CDR1 LGHNA, CDR2 YNFKEQ. Losses at the gene ends were 2 bases for V and 0 bases for J; bases not matched to a gene: 4. This record comes from a study of beta chain features in type 1 diabetes. Sampling consisted of one heparinised blood draw per donor, averaging about 116 mL. Markers CD45RO/CCR7/CD25/CD127/CD95/CD27 served to sort CD4+ naive, central memory, regulatory and stem cell-like memory cells. Each sorted population was over 98% pure. Whole-study findings and limits: The study found moderately but significantly shorter TCRB CDR3s in all four CD4+ subsets of Type 1 diabetes patients.

Expressed TCRB transcripts were sequenced after all isolated RNA was converted to cDNA. TCRdb's copy holds only in-frame clones and misses some; the assay was immunoSEQ multiplex PCR. The sample includes 350,000 to 450,000 clones, roughly 15% seen only once; the top ten take about 0.018%. The genes are TRBV4-2 and TRBJ2-7; 7 nucleotides match TRBD2. Material: naive CD4+ T cells from blood. This receptor was obtained from a woman aged 18-29 years in good health. The DNA for the CDR3 is TGTGCCAGCAGCCAACTAGCGGCTAGCTCCTACGAGCAGTACTTC. Translation: CASSQLAASSYEQYF.